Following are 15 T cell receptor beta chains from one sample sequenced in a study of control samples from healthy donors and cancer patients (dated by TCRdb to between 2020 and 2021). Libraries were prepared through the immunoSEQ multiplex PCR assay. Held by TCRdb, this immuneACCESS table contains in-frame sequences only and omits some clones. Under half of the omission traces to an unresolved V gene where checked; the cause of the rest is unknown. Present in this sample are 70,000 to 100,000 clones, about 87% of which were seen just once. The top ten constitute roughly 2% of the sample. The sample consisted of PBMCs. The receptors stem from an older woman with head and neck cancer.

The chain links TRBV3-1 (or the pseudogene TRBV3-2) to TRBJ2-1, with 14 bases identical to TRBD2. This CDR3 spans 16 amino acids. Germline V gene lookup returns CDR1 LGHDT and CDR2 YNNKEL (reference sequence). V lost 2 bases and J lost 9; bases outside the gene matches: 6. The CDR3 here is CASSQPGTSGSREQFF. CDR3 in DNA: TGTGCCAGCAGCCAACCGGGGACTAGCGGGAGCCGTGAGCAGTTCTTC.

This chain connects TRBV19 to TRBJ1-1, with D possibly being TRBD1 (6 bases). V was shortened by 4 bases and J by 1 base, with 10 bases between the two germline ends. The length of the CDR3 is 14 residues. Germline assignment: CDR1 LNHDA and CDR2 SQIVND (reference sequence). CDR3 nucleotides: TGTGCCAGTAGTAGAACAGGGAAGAACACTGAAGCTTTCTTT. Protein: CASSRTGKNTEAFF. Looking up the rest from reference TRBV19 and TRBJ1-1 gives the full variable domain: DGGITQSPKYLFRKEGQNVTLSCEQNLNHDAMYWYRQDPGQGLRLIYYSQIVNDFQKGDIAEGYSVSREKKESFPLTVTSAQKNPTAFYLCASSRTGKNTEAFFGQGTRLTVV.

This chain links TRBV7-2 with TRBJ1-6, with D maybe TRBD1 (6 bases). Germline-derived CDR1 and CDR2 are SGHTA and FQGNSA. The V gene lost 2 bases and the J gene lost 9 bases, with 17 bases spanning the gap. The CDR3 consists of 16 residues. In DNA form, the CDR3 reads TGTGCCAGCAGCTTAAAGGGTTCGGGCAGGGGTTCACCCCTCCACTTT. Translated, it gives CASSLKGSGRGSPLHF.

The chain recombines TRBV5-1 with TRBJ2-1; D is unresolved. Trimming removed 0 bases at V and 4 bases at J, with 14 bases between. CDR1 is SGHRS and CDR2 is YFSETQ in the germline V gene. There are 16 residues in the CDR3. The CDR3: CASSLAPGQSYNEQFF. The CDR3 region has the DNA TGCGCCAGCAGCTTGGCTCCGGGTCAAAGTTACAATGAGCAGTTCTTC.

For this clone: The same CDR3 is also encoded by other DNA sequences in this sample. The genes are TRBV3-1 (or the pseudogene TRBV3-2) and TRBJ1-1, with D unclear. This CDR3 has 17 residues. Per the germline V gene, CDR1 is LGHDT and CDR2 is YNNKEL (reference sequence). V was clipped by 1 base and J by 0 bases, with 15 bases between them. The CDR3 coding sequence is TGTGCCAGCAGCCAAGGAGACATTGGTTTGTTGAACACTGAAGCTTTCTTT. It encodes CASSQGDIGLLNTEAFF.

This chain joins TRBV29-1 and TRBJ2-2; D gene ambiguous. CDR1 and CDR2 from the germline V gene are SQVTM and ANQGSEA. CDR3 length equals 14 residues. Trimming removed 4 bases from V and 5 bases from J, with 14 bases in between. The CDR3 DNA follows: TGCAGCGTTGCCCTTCGGCTCGGGACCGGGGAGCTGTTTTTT. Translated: CSVALRLGTGELFF.

The CDR3 DNA reads as TGTGCCAGCAGCTTTACAGGGGAGTGGACTGAAGCTTTCTTT. Its protein product is CASSFTGEWTEAFF. J is TRBJ1-1 and V is TRBV5-6; 7 bases map to TRBD1. Per germline, CDR1 SGHDT and CDR2 YYEEEE. This CDR3 comprises 14 residues. V lost 2 bases and J lost 5; bases outside the gene matches: 6.

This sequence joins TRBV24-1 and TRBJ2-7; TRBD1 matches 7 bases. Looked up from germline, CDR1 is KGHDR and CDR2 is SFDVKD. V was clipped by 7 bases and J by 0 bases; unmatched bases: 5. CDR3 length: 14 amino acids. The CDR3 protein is CATSKTGDSYEQYF. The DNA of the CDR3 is TGTGCCACCAGCAAAACAGGGGACTCCTACGAGCAGTACTTC.

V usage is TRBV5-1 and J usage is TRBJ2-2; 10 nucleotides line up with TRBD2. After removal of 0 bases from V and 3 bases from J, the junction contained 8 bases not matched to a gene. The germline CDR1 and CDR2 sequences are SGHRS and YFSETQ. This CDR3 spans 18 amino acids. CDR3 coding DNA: TGCGCCAGCAGCTTGGCCCCGGGTCTAGCGGGAGACACCGGGGAGCTGTTTTTT. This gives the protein CASSLAPGLAGDTGELFF.

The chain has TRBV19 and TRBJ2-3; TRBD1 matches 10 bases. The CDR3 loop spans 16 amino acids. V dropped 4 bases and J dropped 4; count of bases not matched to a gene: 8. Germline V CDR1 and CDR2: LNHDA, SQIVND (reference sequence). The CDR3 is CASSRWGQGTSDTQYF. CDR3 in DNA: TGTGCCAGTAGTAGGTGGGGACAGGGGACATCAGATACGCAGTATTTT.

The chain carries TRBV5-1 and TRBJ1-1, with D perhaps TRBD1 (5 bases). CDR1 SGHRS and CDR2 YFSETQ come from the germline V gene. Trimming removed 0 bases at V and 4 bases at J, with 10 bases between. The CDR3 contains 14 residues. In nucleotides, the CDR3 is TGCGCCAGCAGCTTGGAGGGGTCGGGCACTGAAGCTTTCTTT. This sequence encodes CASSLEGSGTEAFF.

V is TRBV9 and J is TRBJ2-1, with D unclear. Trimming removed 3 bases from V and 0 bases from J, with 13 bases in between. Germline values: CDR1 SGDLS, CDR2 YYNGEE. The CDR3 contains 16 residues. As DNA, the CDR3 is TGTGCCAGCAGCGAATTAATCACCGGCTCCTACAATGAGCAGTTCTTC. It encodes CASSELITGSYNEQFF.

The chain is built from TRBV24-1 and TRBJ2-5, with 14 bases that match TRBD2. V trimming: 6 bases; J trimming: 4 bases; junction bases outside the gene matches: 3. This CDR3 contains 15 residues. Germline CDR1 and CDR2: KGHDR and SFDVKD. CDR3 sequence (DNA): TGTGCCACCAGTATGACTAGCGGGAGGGGAGAGACCCAGTACTTC. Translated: CATSMTSGRGETQYF.

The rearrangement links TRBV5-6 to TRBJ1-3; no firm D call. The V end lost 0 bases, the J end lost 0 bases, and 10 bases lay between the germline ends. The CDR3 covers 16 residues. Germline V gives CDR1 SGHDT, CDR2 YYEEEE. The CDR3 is CASSLAGKPSGNTIYF. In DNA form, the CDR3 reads TGTGCCAGCAGCTTGGCGGGGAAACCCTCTGGAAACACCATATATTTT.

The CDR3 reads CASSVQGAPRETQYF. The CDR3 bases are TGTGCCAGCAGCGTACAGGGGGCGCCGAGAGAGACCCAGTACTTC. The chain uses TRBV9 and TRBJ2-5, with 8 nucleotides matching TRBD1. V was pared by 1 base and J by 4 bases, with 6 bases of the junction left unmatched. CDR1 and CDR2 from the germline V gene are SGDLS and YYNGEE. This CDR3 has 15 residues.